This T cell receptor beta chain came from a study of T-cell memory formation after mild COVID-19 (dated by TCRdb to the early 2020s). Broadly, across the study: TCR sequence clusters from the two donors were found to be largely donor specific. In two donors, T-cell clones that expanded and contracted after mild COVID-19 were followed by sequencing TCRalpha and TCRbeta repertoires longitudinally. The cohort comprised two young, previously healthy adult volunteers, one female and one male. Study-level results and caveats: SARS-CoV-2 specificity was not confirmed for the second-wave clones peaking on day 37. Balanced CD4/CD8 phenotypes were observed for clones contracting from day 15 to 85, whereas a bias towards CD4+ was observed for a second wave of clones expanding from day 15 to 37. The detection of some responding clones in pre-infection memory suggests that pre-existing cross-reactive memory T cells joined the SARS-CoV-2 response. Contracting CD4+ clones were found mainly in CM and EM memory subsets, while CD8+ clones were enriched in EMRA. Only a couple of mild cases were covered by the study, and larger cohorts that include severe cases with pre-infection samples were considered necessary.

From the germline V gene, CDR1 is SQVTM and CDR2 is ANQGSEA. The CDR3, from cysteine to phenylalanine, totals 16 residues. Only the CDR3 DNA stays, 48 bases, in frame from base 1. Trimming accounts for 7 bases at V and 1 base at J, while the number of junction bases matched to no gene is 11. This clonotype has a handful of counts. It lacks a known antigen. No base qualities exist here, and no much larger clone lies one base off it. TCRdb shows the sequencer as Illumina NovaSeq 6000. TCRalpha and TCRbeta cDNA libraries were constructed by 5'RACE with constant-segment primers, with sample barcodes and unique molecular identifiers being introduced. Trizol reagent was used to extract RNA from every sample. Library amplification was performed in two PCR steps, and a second sample barcode and Illumina TruSeq adapters were introduced in the second step. Sequencing of libraries was performed on an Illumina NovaSeq with 2 x 150 bp paired-end reads. Processing in the source paper ran as follows. Demultiplexing of reads and collapsing into UMI-guided consensus sequences were performed with migec v1.2.7. Using mixcr v2.1.11, UMI consensuses were aligned to TRA and TRB V and J templates and then assembled into clonotypes. A clonotype was counted as expanded or contracted only if both edgeR and NoisET called the change significant, with noise models trained on biological replicates. For edgeR calls, a false discovery rate-adjusted p below 0.01 and a log2 fold-change threshold of 1 were applied. As an exploratory analysis of dynamics, max-normalized trajectories of the 1000 most abundant clonotypes were examined with PCA combined with hierarchical clustering. Separately sequenced CD4+ and CD8+ repertoires were used to assign a CD4 or CD8 phenotype to each responding clone. TCRdb reran the public reads through fastp at Q25 and MiXCR, keeping productive beta chains. When rows share a CDR3 protein, they turn into one entry using the most common DNA and genes. These V and J calls rely on TCRdb rather than the paper's analysis. The sample includes 350,000 or so distinct CDR3 sequences, with about 21% observed a single time. Of the sample, approximately 12% falls within the top ten clones.

Ficoll-Paque density gradient centrifugation was used to isolate PBMCs. The V and J genes are TRBV29-1 and TRBJ2-3, with 10 bases aligning to TRBD2. The sample was PBMCs or a T cell subset sorted from them (not recorded which). The source is an adult woman who had mild COVID-19 (a few samples of this study predate the infection). The sample titles of this study are shuffled in the database, so cell type and time point are left out; the donor was told from shared clones. Here is the DNA: TGCAGCGCCCCCCCACTAGCGGGGCATGGCACAGATACGCAGTATTTT. Translated, it reads CSAPPLAGHGTDTQYF.